Below, 25 T cell receptor beta chains from the same sample are listed, as sequenced in a study of T cell clonotyping in hematopoietic cell transplantation. The repertoire was sequenced with immunoSEQ multiplex PCR; TCRdb's copy has only in-frame clones and lacks some. The profile shows under 45,000 clones, 85% to 95% of them singletons. As to time point: recipient sample about 28 days before transplant, after cytoreduction. The starting material was peripheral blood mononuclear cells, obtained before stem cell transplant. These receptors were collected from a man in his forties with chronic myeloid leukemia. Some clones in this sample may be carry-over from other donors' samples.

This clone was recorded only once. This chain connects TRBV11-3 to TRBJ1-1; D uncertain. CDR3 size: 14 residues. V lost 1 base to trimming and J lost 1 base, with 7 bases between them. CDR1 is SGHNT and CDR2 is YENEEA in the germline V gene. This chain's CDR3 is CASSLGRANTEAFF. The DNA of the CDR3 is TGTGCCAGCAGCTTAGGACGGGCGAACACTGAAGCTTTCTTT.

The chain joins TRBV2 to TRBJ1-1; D might be TRBD1 (5 bases). Germline CDR1 SNHLY, CDR2 FYNNEI. V lost 4 bases and J lost 5, with 11 bases in between. CDR3 length equals 13 residues. CDR3 residues: CASSGGDSTEAFF. As DNA, the CDR3 is TGTGCCAGCAGTGGGGGGGATTCAACTGAAGCTTTCTTT.

The chain links TRBV11-3 to TRBJ2-3, with unresolved D. With 4 bases removed from V and 4 bases from J, the gap between germline ends came to 12 bases. This CDR3 region has 14 residues. The V gene's germline CDR1 is SGHNT and CDR2 YENEEA. CDR3: CASSSAVSPDTQYF. The CDR3, as DNA: TGTGCCAGCAGCTCAGCCGTCTCTCCAGATACGCAGTATTTT.

V and J are TRBV2 and TRBJ2-2; D perhaps matches TRBD2 (6 bases). V gave up 8 bases and J gave up 4 bases, with 14 bases separating them. Germline CDR1 reads SNHLY; CDR2 reads FYNNEI. The CDR3 totals 14 residues. This CDR3 is CASVEQEGTGELFF. CDR3 nucleotides: TGTGCCAGCGTCGAGCAGGAGGGCACCGGGGAGCTGTTTTTT. The variable domain in full, with the rest retrieved from reference TRBV2 and TRBJ2-2, is EPEVTQTPSHQVTQMGQEVILRCVPISNHLYFYWYRQILGQKVEFLVSFYNNEISEKSEIFDDQFSVERPDGSNFTLKIRSTKLEDSAMYFCASVEQEGTGELFFGEGSRLTVL.

The chain carries TRBV7-6 and TRBJ1-2; D may be TRBD1 (5 bases). CDR3 length: 16 amino acids. Trimming pared 3 bases from V and 1 base from J, leaving 15 bases between. Germline V lookup: CDR1 SGHVS, CDR2 FNYEAQ. This CDR3 reads CASSFGRAPRNYGYTF. CDR3 coding DNA: TGTGCCAGCAGCTTCGGCAGGGCCCCGCGTAACTATGGCTACACCTTC.

The gene calls are TRBV19 and TRBJ1-6; 10 bases are shared with TRBD1. V lost 1 base and J lost 9; bases outside the gene matches: 0. CDR1 and CDR2 (germline): LNHDA, SQIVND (reference sequence). The CDR3 has 14 residues. The CDR3 protein is CASSIGQGASPLHF. The CDR3 region has the DNA TGTGCCAGTAGTATAGGACAGGGGGCTTCACCCCTCCACTTT.

This sequence joins TRBV5-4 and TRBJ2-7; maybe TRBD1 (6 bases). The CDR3 spans 14 residues. Per germline, CDR1 SGHNT and CDR2 YYREEE (reference sequence). The V end was cut by 2 bases, the J end by 1 base, with 10 bases between. In DNA form, the CDR3 reads TGTGCCAGCAGCTTTAAACAGGGTTCCTACGAGCAGTACTTC. Its translation is CASSFKQGSYEQYF.

The chain couples TRBV11-3 to TRBJ1-1; maybe TRBD1 (5 bases). This CDR3 is built from 15 residues. The V and J ends lost 5 bases and 1 base respectively, with 14 bases between them. CDR1 SGHNT and CDR2 YENEEA come from the germline V gene. Written as DNA, the CDR3 is TGTGCCAGCAGCCCACCCCGGGACGCGAACACTGAAGCTTTCTTT. Amino acids: CASSPPRDANTEAFF.

CDR3 coding DNA: TGTGCCAGCAGCTTGGATCCAGGAGACTATGGCTACACCTTC. Translating it yields CASSLDPGDYGYTF. The V gene is TRBV5-4, the J gene TRBJ1-2; no clear D gene. The V and J ends lost 0 bases and 3 bases respectively, with 9 bases between them. Germline V lookup: CDR1 SGHNT, CDR2 YYREEE (reference sequence). The CDR3 is 14 residues long.

In DNA, the CDR3 is TGTGCCAGCACGACAGGGGTAGGGGAGCTGTTTTTT. It is translated as CASTTGVGELFF. This chain joins TRBV11-3 and TRBJ2-2, with 8 bases matching TRBD1. Germline loops: CDR1 SGHNT, CDR2 YENEEA. Unmatched junction bases numbered 3, after V lost 7 bases and J lost 8 bases. The CDR3 extends over 12 amino acids. The full variable domain, completed using reference TRBV11-3 and TRBJ2-2, is EAGVVQSPRYKIIEKKQPVAFWCNPISGHNTLYWYLQNLGQGPELLIRYENEEAVDDSQLPKDRFSAERLKGVDSTLKIQPAELGDSAVYLCASTTGVGELFFGEGSRLTVL.

This chain links TRBV6-5 with TRBJ1-1; D gene uncertain. Per the germline V gene, CDR1 is MNHEY and CDR2 is SVGAGI. The CDR3 covers 15 residues. V gave up 4 bases and J gave up 1 base, with 13 bases separating them. This CDR3 is CASSSEDPKNTEAFF. The CDR3 DNA reads as TGTGCCAGCAGTTCCGAGGACCCCAAGAACACTGAAGCTTTCTTT.

J is TRBJ2-7 and V is TRBV2; weak D call: TRBD2 (6 bases). CDR3 size: 16 residues. V lost 1 base and J lost 3, with 16 bases in between. In germline, CDR1 is SNHLY, CDR2 FYNNEI. CDR3 sequence: CASSEEGLFGSYEQYF. CDR3 sequence (DNA): TGTGCCAGCAGTGAAGAGGGACTCTTTGGTAGCTACGAGCAGTACTTC.

This chain links TRBV6-1 with TRBJ1-3, with D possibly TRBD1 on 5 matching bases. The V end was cut by 2 bases, the J end by 3 bases, with 14 bases between. Germline lookup yields CDR1 MNHNS and CDR2 SASEGT. This CDR3 comprises 16 residues. CDR3: CASSESAGSGGNTIYF. In DNA form, the CDR3 reads TGTGCCAGCAGTGAATCGGCAGGGTCGGGTGGAAACACCATATATTTT.

The chain carries TRBV7-8 and TRBJ1-5; 7 nucleotides agree with TRBD1. Per the germline V gene, CDR1 is SGHVS and CDR2 is FQNEAQ. The CDR3 runs 13 residues. Trimming took 5 bases from V and 5 from J; bases not matched to a gene: 3. CDR3 residues: CASSPTGDQPQHF. The CDR3 DNA reads TGTGCCAGCAGCCCCACAGGGGATCAGCCCCAGCATTTT.

The CDR3 here is CASSEKPGINTEAFF. Here the CDR3 DNA reads TGTGCCAGCAGTGAAAAGCCAGGAATAAACACTGAAGCTTTCTTT. J is TRBJ1-1 and V is TRBV6-1; D unresolved. This CDR3 has 15 residues. V lost 2 bases, J lost 2 bases, and 12 bases lay in between. CDR1 is MNHNS and CDR2 is SASEGT in the germline V gene.

V is TRBV11-2 and J is TRBJ1-6; D is possibly TRBD1 (5 bases). The CDR3 is 14 amino acids. Germline V gives CDR1 SGHAT, CDR2 FQNNGV. Trimming left V 4 bases short and J 9 bases short, with 13 bases between. Here the CDR3 reads CASSSNSGGSPLHF. CDR3 DNA sequence: TGTGCCAGCAGCTCAAACAGCGGGGGTTCACCCCTCCACTTT.

The V gene is TRBV4-1, the J gene TRBJ2-5, with 13 bases fitting TRBD2. CDR3 size: 17 residues. Germline CDR1 MGHRA, CDR2 YSYEKL. J lost 0 bases, V lost 2 bases, and 3 bases had no gene match. CDR3 sequence reads: CASSQWGTSGDQETQYF. The DNA for the CDR3 is TGCGCCAGCAGCCAATGGGGGACTAGCGGGGACCAAGAGACCCAGTACTTC.

V and J are TRBV6-6 and TRBJ2-2; unclear D gene. This CDR3 is 14 amino acids long. Germline CDR1 MNHNY, CDR2 SVGAGI (reference sequence). Trimming took 4 bases from V and 2 from J, leaving 8 bases between them. The chain's CDR3 is CASSSGVNTGELFF. Here the CDR3 DNA reads TGTGCCAGCAGTTCGGGTGTAAACACCGGGGAGCTGTTTTTT.

The chain carries TRBV25-1 and TRBJ2-3; D is perhaps TRBD2 (6 bases). Germline CDR1 MGHDK, CDR2 SYGVNS. The length of the CDR3 is 15 residues. Trimming removed 9 bases from V and 0 bases from J, with 16 bases in between. The CDR3 loop is CASHTGTLSTDTQYF. The CDR3 DNA is TGTGCCAGTCATACCGGGACTCTGAGCACAGATACGCAGTATTTT.

The chain is built from TRBV5-4 and TRBJ2-7, with D maybe TRBD1 (7 bases). CDR1 and CDR2 (germline): SGHNT, YYREEE (reference sequence). The CDR3 sequence is 14 residues long. Trimming pared 4 bases from V and 5 bases from J, leaving 16 bases between. CDR3 sequence (DNA): TGTGCCAGCAGCCAGGGGGGTAGAGGGGACGAGCAGTACTTC. Protein sequence: CASSQGGRGDEQYF. Full variable domain (missing parts from reference TRBV5-4 and TRBJ2-7): ETGVTQSPTHLIKTRGQQVTLRCSSQSGHNTVSWYQQALGQGPQFIFQYYREEENGRGNFPPRFSGLQFPNYSSELNVNALELDDSALYLCASSQGGRGDEQYFGPGTRLTVT.

The CDR3 spells CSVGTVQETQYF. CDR3 DNA: TGCAGCGTTGGGACAGTCCAAGAGACCCAGTACTTC. This chain links TRBV29-1 with TRBJ2-5; the D gene is possibly TRBD1 (6 bases). The germline CDR1 and CDR2 sequences are SQVTM and ANQGSEA. V lost 4 bases and J 1 base, leaving 7 bases between the germline ends. The CDR3 is 12 residues long.

The chain employs TRBV9 and TRBJ2-3; a possible D gene is TRBD2 (5 bases). Trimming took 2 bases from V and 5 from J, leaving 9 bases between them. The CDR3 loop spans 13 amino acids. CDR1 SGDLS and CDR2 YYNGEE come from the germline V gene. CDR3 region: CASSVSGGDTQYF. Written as DNA, the CDR3 is TGTGCCAGCAGCGTCTCTGGAGGAGATACGCAGTATTTT.

The V call is TRBV19, the J call TRBJ2-2; the match to TRBD1 covers 9 bases. The CDR3 runs to 14 residues. Germline loops: CDR1 LNHDA, CDR2 SQIVND (reference sequence). V was clipped by 6 bases and J by 5 bases; unmatched bases: 4. The CDR3 loop is CASSYRGPTGELFF. DNA for the CDR3: TGTGCCAGTAGCTACAGGGGGCCGACCGGGGAGCTGTTTTTT.

The chain uses TRBV11-1 and TRBJ2-3; 7 positions agree with TRBD2. Germline V CDR1 and CDR2: SGHAT, FQDESV (reference sequence). The CDR3 loop spans 16 amino acids. Losses at the gene ends were 5 bases for V and 5 bases for J; bases not matched to a gene: 13. CDR3 nucleotides: TGTGCCAGCAGCGGCCCCAGGAGCGGGGCGCTAGATACGCAGTATTTT. It translates to CASSGPRSGALDTQYF.

The chain couples TRBV25-1 to TRBJ2-2; no clear D gene. Trimming pared 7 bases from V and 2 bases from J, leaving 11 bases between. The CDR3 covers 14 residues. Germline V gene data show CDR1 as MGHDK and CDR2 as SYGVNS. This CDR3 reads CASIGPGNTGELFF. The CDR3 DNA reads TGTGCCAGCATAGGGCCCGGCAACACCGGGGAGCTGTTTTTT.